Below are 26 T cell receptor beta chains sequenced from a single sample in a study of vaccination and CD4 T cells after COVID-19. Treatment here: approximately nine-day PBMC culture with coronavirus spike peptide pools or control peptides (ViraFEST assay). For these receptors, no antigen is known. The study sequenced cultured CD4+ T cell DNA using the Oncomine TCR Beta short-read assay. MiXCR, run by TCRdb on the PCR reads, gives a single entry per CDR3 protein. Here the sample spans approximately 19,000 distinct CDR3 sequences, under 60% being singletons. The sequenced sample was CD4+ T cells from blood, cultured in vitro, obtained after SARS-CoV-2 vaccination. These receptors originate from a human donor who had recovered from COVID-19.

This rearrangement joins TRBV6-5 to TRBJ2-1; TRBD2 is a possible D gene (5 bases). The CDR3 is 13 amino acids. V dropped 2 bases and J dropped 6 bases, with 8 bases sitting between them. Per germline, CDR1 MNHEY and CDR2 SVGAGI. CDR3 DNA sequence: TGTGCCAGCAGTTACGAGGGTTTCAATGAGCAGTTCTTC. Protein: CASSYEGFNEQFF.

The chain couples TRBV7-9 to TRBJ2-5, with 12 bases fitting TRBD2. V lost 4 bases, J lost 4 bases, and 1 base stayed unmatched. This CDR3 region has 14 residues. The V gene's germline CDR1 is SEHNR and CDR2 FQNEAQ (reference sequence). The CDR3 sequence is CASSSGLAGETQYF. DNA of the CDR3: TGTGCCAGCAGCTCGGGACTAGCGGGAGAGACCCAGTACTTC.

Written as DNA, the CDR3 is TGTGCCAGTAGGGATTTAACACAGCAAGCTTTCTTT. Encoded protein: CASRDLTQQAFF. The chain employs TRBV25-1 and TRBJ1-1, with D uncertain. CDR3 length equals 12 residues. CDR1 is MGHDK and CDR2 is SYGVNS in the germline V gene. Trimming shortened V by 9 bases and J by 9 bases, and 17 bases separated the two germline ends.

The chain combines TRBV19 with TRBJ2-2; 9 bases match TRBD1. The CDR3 runs to 16 residues. Germline CDR1 is LNHDA and CDR2 is SQIVND (reference sequence). J was trimmed by 5 bases and V by 6 bases; bases with no gene match: 10. This CDR3 reads CASRWSRQGVTGELFF. The CDR3 DNA reads as TGTGCCAGTAGGTGGTCTCGACAGGGGGTAACCGGGGAGCTGTTTTTT. Based on the CDR3 plus reference TRBV19 and TRBJ2-2, the full variable domain is DGGITQSPKYLFRKEGQNVTLSCEQNLNHDAMYWYRQDPGQGLRLIYYSQIVNDFQKGDIAEGYSVSREKKESFPLTVTSAQKNPTAFYLCASRWSRQGVTGELFFGEGSRLTVL.

This clonotype came up a few times. One end of the junction varies from germline; a read error may be responsible. The chain recombines TRBV6-1 with TRBJ2-7, with 11 bases fitting TRBD1. Germline CDR1 reads MNHNS; CDR2 reads SASEGT. This CDR3 region has 13 residues. This CDR3 reads CASRGQGVYEQYF. The CDR3 region has the DNA TGCGCCAGCAGGGGACAGGGGGTTTACGAGCAGTACTTC.

This clonotype was seen a few times. The chain carries TRBV6-2 or TRBV6-3 and TRBJ1-2; D is unclear. This CDR3 contains 11 residues. The germline gives CDR1 MNHEY, CDR2 SVGEGT. Trimming took off 2 bases at V and 4 bases at J, with 2 bases between the two ends. The CDR3 coding sequence is TGTGCCAGCAGTTACCTCTATGGCTACACCTTC. It encodes CASSYLYGYTF.

The gene calls are TRBV19 and TRBJ1-6; no clear D. In germline, CDR1 is LNHDA, CDR2 SQIVND (reference sequence). This CDR3 is 15 amino acids long. Between the trimmed V and J ends, which lost 4 bases and 9 bases, there was a span of 16 bases. The CDR3 spells CASSTGSRTGSPLHF. Written as DNA, the CDR3 is TGTGCCAGTAGTACGGGGTCGAGGACGGGTTCACCCCTCCACTTT.

V usage is TRBV7-2 and J usage is TRBJ2-7; 9 positions agree with TRBD1. This CDR3 has 13 amino acids. Unmatched junction bases numbered 3, after V lost 5 bases and J lost 4 bases. The germline V gene encodes CDR1 SGHTA and CDR2 FQGNSA. The CDR3 sequence is CASSPDRGYEQYF. In DNA form, the CDR3 reads TGTGCCAGCAGCCCAGACAGGGGGTACGAGCAGTACTTC.

CDR3 DNA sequence: TGTGCCAGCAGCGCTAATAATCAGCCCCAGCATTTT. This translates into CASSANNQPQHF. This chain connects TRBV28 to TRBJ1-5; D unresolved. The germline V gene has CDR1 MDHEN and CDR2 SYDVKM. The CDR3 contains 12 residues. Deletions cut 6 bases from V and 4 bases from J, with 7 bases between.

This chain connects TRBV6-1 to TRBJ2-5, with D uncertain. Trimming left V 6 bases short and J 4 bases short, with 12 bases between. CDR1 MNHNS and CDR2 SASEGT come from the germline V gene. There are 13 residues in the CDR3. The CDR3 protein is CASSPRTGETQYF. The CDR3 nucleotides read TGTGCCAGCAGCCCTAGGACCGGAGAGACCCAGTACTTC.

CDR3: CASSLPGGYTF. DNA for the CDR3: TGTGCCAGCAGTCTCCCGGGGGGCTACACCTTC. The chain has TRBV12-3 or TRBV12-4 and TRBJ1-2; D gene unclear. This CDR3 comprises 11 residues. Trimming took 5 bases from V and 8 from J, leaving 9 bases between them.

The chain is built from TRBV7-9 and TRBJ2-1; D is uncertain. Germline V gene lookup returns CDR1 SEHNR and CDR2 FQNEAQ (reference sequence). Trimming left V 3 bases short and J 0 bases short, with 6 bases between. CDR3 length: 14 residues. For the CDR3, the DNA is TGTGCCAGCAGCTTCCAGAGCTCCTACAATGAGCAGTTCTTC. This encodes CASSFQSSYNEQFF.

The V call is TRBV4-3, the J call TRBJ2-5; D remains unclear. Trimming cost V 0 bases and J 2 bases, with 13 bases left between them. In germline, CDR1 is LGHNA, CDR2 YSLEER. This CDR3 is 16 amino acids long. The CDR3 region is CASSQDRVQGQETQYF. The CDR3 DNA follows: TGCGCCAGCAGCCAAGATCGGGTTCAAGGTCAAGAGACCCAGTACTTC.

The chain uses TRBV5-4 and TRBJ2-5; 8 positions match TRBD2. Trimming cost V 0 bases and J 2 bases; bases outside gene matches: 9. Germline lookup yields CDR1 SGHNT and CDR2 YYREEE (reference sequence). CDR3 length: 17 amino acids. The CDR3: CASSLGGTSVGQETQYF. DNA for the CDR3: TGTGCCAGCAGCTTGGGCGGGACTAGTGTAGGGCAAGAGACCCAGTACTTC.

CDR3 in DNA: TGTGCCAGCAGCATACCGTCCGAGGGGGCCAACGAGCAGTACTTC. Its protein is CASSIPSEGANEQYF. J is TRBJ2-7 and V is TRBV28; TRBD1 matches 7 bases. J lost 5 bases, V lost 6 bases, and 13 bases had no gene match. The CDR3 contains 15 residues. CDR1 and CDR2 (germline): MDHEN, SYDVKM.

The chain links TRBV7-9 to TRBJ1-5, with 7 bases fitting TRBD1. CDR1 and CDR2 from the germline V gene are SEHNR and FQNEAQ (reference sequence). The trim removed 6 bases at V and 2 bases at J, leaving 16 bases unmatched. CDR3 length equals 18 residues. The CDR3 is CASSTTGDVVRGNQPQHF. The DNA for the CDR3 is TGTGCCAGCAGTACAACAGGGGATGTCGTTCGTGGCAATCAGCCCCAGCATTTT.

This clonotype has just a few counts. The chain carries TRBV20-1 and TRBJ2-5; TRBD2 matches at 13 bases. CDR1 and CDR2 (germline): DFQATT, SNEGSKA (reference sequence). The CDR3 length is 16 residues. Losses at the gene ends were 0 bases for V and 5 bases for J; bases not matched to a gene: 6. CDR3 nucleotides: TGCAGTGCTAGAGATGCTCAGACTAGCGGGGGGGAGACCCAGTACTTC. Encoded protein: CSARDAQTSGGETQYF.

This rearrangement joins TRBV20-1 to TRBJ2-7; a possible D gene is TRBD1 (6 bases). The CDR3 consists of 15 residues. The V and J ends lost 3 bases and 5 bases respectively, with 20 bases between them. Germline loops: CDR1 DFQATT, CDR2 SNEGSKA (reference sequence). The CDR3 nucleotides read TGCAGTGCTAGCAAAACAGGGTACGGTCACGACGAGCAGTACTTC. This gives the protein CSASKTGYGHDEQYF.

J is TRBJ2-7 and V is TRBV25-1; no reliable D call. CDR1 and CDR2 (germline): MGHDK, SYGVNS. With 2 bases removed from V and 3 bases from J, the gap between germline ends came to 17 bases. This CDR3 comprises 16 residues. CDR3 DNA: TGTGCCAGCAGTGAAAGCGCAGGTCTGCTGTACTACGAGCAGTACTTC. Its protein product is CASSESAGLLYYEQYF.

The rearrangement links TRBV6-2 or TRBV6-3 to TRBJ1-2; tentatively, D is TRBD1 (5 bases). Germline CDR1 reads MNHEY; CDR2 reads SVGEGT. Trimming pared 6 bases from V and 0 bases from J, leaving 14 bases between. This CDR3 spans 15 amino acids. The CDR3 region has the DNA TGTGCCAGCAGAAACCCGGGGGAGTCTAACTATGGCTACACCTTC. Amino acids: CASRNPGESNYGYTF.

The rearrangement uses TRBV7-9 and TRBJ1-3; possibly TRBD1 for D (5 bases). The germline V and J ends were trimmed by 5 bases and 0 bases, with 11 bases remaining between them. Germline V lookup: CDR1 SEHNR, CDR2 FQNEAQ (reference sequence). The CDR3 covers 15 residues. CDR3 bases: TGTGCCAGCAGCCGCGGGACGCCCTCTGGAAACACCATATATTTT. Translated: CASSRGTPSGNTIYF.

This clonotype appeared a few times. This chain uses TRBV7-9 with TRBJ1-5; a possible D gene is TRBD1 (5 bases). The V gene's germline CDR1 is SEHNR and CDR2 FQNEAQ (reference sequence). The CDR3 covers 14 residues. Trimming shortened V by 1 base and J by 3 bases, and 7 bases separated the two germline ends. CDR3 sequence reads: CASSLGGNNQPQHF. The CDR3 nucleotides read TGTGCCAGCAGCTTAGGGGGGAACAATCAGCCCCAGCATTTT.

The gene calls are TRBV6-2 or TRBV6-3 and TRBJ2-7; a weak D match, TRBD2 (5 bases). Germline V CDR1 and CDR2: MNHEY, SVGEGT. V lost 5 bases, J lost 5 bases, and 19 bases lay in between. This CDR3 has 15 residues. CDR3 loop: CASSDPPGSHHEQYF. The CDR3 nucleotides are TGTGCCAGCAGTGACCCGCCGGGATCCCACCACGAGCAGTACTTC.

This clonotype was seen a handful of times. The chain has TRBV19 and TRBJ1-6; TRBD1 matches 8 bases. The CDR3 has 15 amino acids. The V gene end was trimmed by 2 bases and the J gene end by 5 bases; junction bases not matched to a gene: 2. In germline, CDR1 is LNHDA, CDR2 SQIVND (reference sequence). In nucleotides, the CDR3 is TGTGCCAGTAGTATACTGACAGGGGATAATTCACCCCTCCACTTT. Protein sequence: CASSILTGDNSPLHF.

The rearrangement joins TRBV5-4 to TRBJ2-6, with a tentative D call TRBD1 (6 bases). CDR3 length: 15 amino acids. V lost 2 bases, J lost 2 bases, and 8 bases lay in between. From germline, CDR1 is SGHNT and CDR2 YYREEE (reference sequence). The DNA of the CDR3 is TGTGCCAGCAGCTTACAGGGAACTGGGGCCAACGTCCTGACTTTC. It translates to CASSLQGTGANVLTF.

This clonotype was observed once. V and J are TRBV6-1 and TRBJ2-6; 8 nucleotides agree with TRBD1. Losses at the gene ends were 6 bases for V and 0 bases for J; bases not matched to a gene: 7. CDR1 is MNHNS and CDR2 is SASEGT in the germline V gene. The CDR3 length is 17 residues. CDR3: CASRIGTGNSGANVLTF. In DNA, the CDR3 is TGTGCCAGCAGGATCGGGACAGGCAACTCTGGGGCCAACGTCCTGACTTTC.